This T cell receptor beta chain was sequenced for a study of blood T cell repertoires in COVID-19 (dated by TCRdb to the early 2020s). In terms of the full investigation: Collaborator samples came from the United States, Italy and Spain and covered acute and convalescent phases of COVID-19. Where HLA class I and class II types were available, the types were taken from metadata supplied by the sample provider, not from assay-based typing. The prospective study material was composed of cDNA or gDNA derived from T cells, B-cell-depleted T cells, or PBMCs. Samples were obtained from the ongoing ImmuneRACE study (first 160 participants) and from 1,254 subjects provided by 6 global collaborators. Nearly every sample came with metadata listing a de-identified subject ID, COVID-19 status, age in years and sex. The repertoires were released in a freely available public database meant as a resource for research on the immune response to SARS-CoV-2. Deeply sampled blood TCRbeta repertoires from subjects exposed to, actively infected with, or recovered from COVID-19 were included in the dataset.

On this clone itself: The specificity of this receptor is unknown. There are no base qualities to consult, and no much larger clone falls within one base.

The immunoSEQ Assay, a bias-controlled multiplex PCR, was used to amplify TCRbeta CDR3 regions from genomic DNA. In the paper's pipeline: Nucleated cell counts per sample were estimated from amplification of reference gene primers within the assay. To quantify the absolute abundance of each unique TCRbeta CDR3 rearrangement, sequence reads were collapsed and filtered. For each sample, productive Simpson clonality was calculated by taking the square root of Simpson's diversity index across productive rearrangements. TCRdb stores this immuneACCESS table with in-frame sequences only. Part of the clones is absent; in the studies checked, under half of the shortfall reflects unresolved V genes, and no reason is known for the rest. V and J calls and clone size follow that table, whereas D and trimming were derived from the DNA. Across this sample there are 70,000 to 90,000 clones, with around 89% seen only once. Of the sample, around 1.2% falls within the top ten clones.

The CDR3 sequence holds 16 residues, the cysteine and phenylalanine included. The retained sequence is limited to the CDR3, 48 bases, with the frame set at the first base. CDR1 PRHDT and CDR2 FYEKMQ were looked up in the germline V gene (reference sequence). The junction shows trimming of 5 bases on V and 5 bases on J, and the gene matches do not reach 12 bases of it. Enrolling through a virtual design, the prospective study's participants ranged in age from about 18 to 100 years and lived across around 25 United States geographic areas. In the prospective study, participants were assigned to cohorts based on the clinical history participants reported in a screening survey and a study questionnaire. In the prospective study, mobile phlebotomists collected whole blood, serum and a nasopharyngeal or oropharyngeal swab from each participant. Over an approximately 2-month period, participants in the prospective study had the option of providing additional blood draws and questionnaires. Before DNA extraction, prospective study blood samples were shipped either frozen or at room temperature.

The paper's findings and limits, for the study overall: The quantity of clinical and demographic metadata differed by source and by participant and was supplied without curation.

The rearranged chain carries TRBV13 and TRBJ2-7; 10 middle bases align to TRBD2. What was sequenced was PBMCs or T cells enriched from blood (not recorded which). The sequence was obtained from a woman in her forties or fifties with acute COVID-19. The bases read TGTGCCAGCAGCCCCGGAGCGGGAGGGGTGAGCGACGAGCAGTACTTC. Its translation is CASSPGAGGVSDEQYF.